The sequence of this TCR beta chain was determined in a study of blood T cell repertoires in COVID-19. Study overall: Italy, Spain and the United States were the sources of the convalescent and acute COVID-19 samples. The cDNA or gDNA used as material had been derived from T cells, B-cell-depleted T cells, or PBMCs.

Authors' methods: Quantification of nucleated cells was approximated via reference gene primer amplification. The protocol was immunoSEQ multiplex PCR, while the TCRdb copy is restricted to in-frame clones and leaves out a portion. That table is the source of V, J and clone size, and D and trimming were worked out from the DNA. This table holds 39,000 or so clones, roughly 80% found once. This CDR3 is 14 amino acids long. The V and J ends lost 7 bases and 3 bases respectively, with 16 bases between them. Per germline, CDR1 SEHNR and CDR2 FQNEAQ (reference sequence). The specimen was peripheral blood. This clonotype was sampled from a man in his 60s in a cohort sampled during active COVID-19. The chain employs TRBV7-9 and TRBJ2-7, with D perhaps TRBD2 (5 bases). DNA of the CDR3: TGTGCCAGCACCCAAGGCGAGGGTCTCTACGAGCAGTACTTC. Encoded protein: CASTQGEGLYEQYF. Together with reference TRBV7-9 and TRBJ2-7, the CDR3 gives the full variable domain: DTGVSQNPRHKITKRGQNVTFRCDPISEHNRLYWYRQTLGQGPEFLTYFQNEAQLEKSRLLSDRFSAERPKGSFSTLEIQRTEQGDSAMYLCASTQGEGLYEQYFGPGTRLTVT.